Included here is one TCR beta chain sequence, with context. Here immunoSEQ multiplex PCR was the method, and the copy in TCRdb shows in-frame clones only, minus some. Of 2 million to 2.5 million clones listed, roughly 95% are singletons. The sample originates from a study of shared clonotypes between healthy human individuals. The V gene's germline CDR1 is KGHSH and CDR2 LQKENI. CDR3 length: 12 residues. V lost 3 bases and J lost 11, with 13 bases in between. The rearrangement links TRBV18 to TRBJ1-1; tentative D call: TRBD1 (5 bases). Sequencing input: naive CD4+ T cells sorted from blood. Subset indicated: CD45RA+ positively selected. The sequence was obtained from a man between 18 and 29 years old in good health. The CDR3 here is CASSPKQVEAFF. The CDR3 region has the DNA TGTGCCAGCTCACCCAAACAGGTCGAGGCTTTCTTT. Based on the CDR3 plus reference TRBV18 and TRBJ1-1, the full variable domain is NAGVMQNPRHLVRRRGQEARLRCSPMKGHSHVYWYRQLPEEGLKFMVYLQKENIIDESGMPKERFSAEFPKEGPSILRIQQVVRGDSAAYFCASSPKQVEAFFGQGTRLTVV.